The 3 T cell receptor beta chains below come from one sample, sequenced in a study of blood T cell repertoires in COVID-19. Produced via immunoSEQ multiplex PCR; TCRdb's table is partial and in-frame only. This sample has fewer than 250,000 clones, with just over 90% found just once. Sequenced material: peripheral blood. These receptors were obtained from a man aged 25 to 40 with acute or convalescent COVID-19.

The genes are TRBV9 and TRBJ2-3, with a weak D call TRBD1 (6 bases). Trimming took 5 bases from V and 2 from J, leaving 12 bases between them. The CDR3 consists of 14 residues. Germline-derived CDR1 and CDR2 are SGDLS and YYNGEE. Here the CDR3 DNA reads TGTGCCAGCAGTCGCCGGGACAACACAGATACGCAGTATTTT. It specifies CASSRRDNTDTQYF.

V usage is TRBV19 and J usage is TRBJ2-1; TRBD2 agrees at 7 bases. The CDR3 runs to 14 residues. With V trimmed by 4 bases and J by 5 bases, 5 bases remained unmatched. Germline V gene lookup returns CDR1 LNHDA and CDR2 SQIVND (reference sequence). CDR3 sequence reads: CASSRTRRNNEQFF. The CDR3 DNA reads TGTGCCAGTAGTAGGACTAGGCGGAACAATGAGCAGTTCTTC. The full variable domain, in which reference TRBV19 and TRBJ2-1 provide the parts outside the CDR3, is DGGITQSPKYLFRKEGQNVTLSCEQNLNHDAMYWYRQDPGQGLRLIYYSQIVNDFQKGDIAEGYSVSREKKESFPLTVTSAQKNPTAFYLCASSRTRRNNEQFFGPGTRLTVL.

This sequence joins TRBV2 and TRBJ1-1; no firm D call. The CDR3 is 13 residues long. Germline loops: CDR1 SNHLY, CDR2 FYNNEI. The V end lost 5 bases, the J end lost 2 bases, and 9 bases lay between the germline ends. CDR3 nucleotide sequence: TGTGCCAGCAGTTACAACATTAACACTGAAGCTTTCTTT. Protein sequence: CASSYNINTEAFF. Filled out from reference TRBV2 and TRBJ1-1, the complete variable domain reads EPEVTQTPSHQVTQMGQEVILRCVPISNHLYFYWYRQILGQKVEFLVSFYNNEISEKSEIFDDQFSVERPDGSNFTLKIRSTKLEDSAMYFCASSYNINTEAFFGQGTRLTVV.